The rows below give T cell receptor beta chains drawn from one sample of a study of PD-1 blockade in classical Hodgkin lymphoma. Here immunoSEQ multiplex PCR was the method, and the copy in TCRdb shows in-frame clones only, minus some. The sample has 110,000 or so clones, approximately 90% seen once. Specimen: peripheral blood mononuclear cells (PBMCs), collected before the fourth cycle of nivolumab. The receptors stem from a human donor with classical Hodgkin lymphoma. CDR3s include the opening cysteine and the closing phenylalanine or tryptophan. D genes are given only for firm matches. Clone sizes are given selectively: once, few, many, or a class where the clone is expanded.

abundance	d_gene	j_gene	v_gene	CDR3nt	CDR3aa
.	.	TRBJ2-1	TRBV6-1	TGTGCCAGCAGTGGCGGTTACAATGAGCAGTTCTTC	CASSGGYNEQFF
.	.	TRBJ2-5	TRBV5-6	TGTGCCAGCAGCTTTGGGCGAACGTCAGGGAAGGGGCAAGAGACCCAGTACTTC	CASSFGRTSGKGQETQYF
.	.	TRBJ2-6	TRBV27	TGTGCCAGCAGTGGACTCTCTGGGGCCAACGTCCTGACTTTC	CASSGLSGANVLTF
once	.	TRBJ1-5	TRBV6-5	TGTGCCAGCAGTTCTGGACAGAGCAATCAGCCCCAGCATTTT	CASSSGQSNQPQHF
.	.	TRBJ2-1	TRBV7-9	TGTGCCAGCAGCTTGGATGGATTCGACTACAATGAGCAGTTCTTC	CASSLDGFDYNEQFF
.	.	TRBJ1-2	TRBV19	TGTGCCAGTAGACCATGGAGTGACTATGGCTACACCTTC	CASRPWSDYGYTF
.	.	TRBJ1-3	TRBV2	TGTGCCAGCAAGTACGGGAGCTCTGGAAACACCATATATTTT	CASKYGSSGNTIYF
.	TRBD1	TRBJ1-2	TRBV15	TGTGCCACCAGCAGAGGGACAGGGGGCAACTATGGCTACACCTTC	CATSRGTGGNYGYTF
.	.	TRBJ1-4	TRBV9	TGTGCCAGCAGCAAGGGGAGGACCGCCGCAACTAATGAAAAACTGTTTTTT	CASSKGRTAATNEKLFF
once	.	TRBJ2-7	TRBV27	TGTGCCAGCAGGGAATCCCCCGGGTTGAGCTCCTACGAGCAGTACTTC	CASRESPGLSSYEQYF
.	.	TRBJ1-2	TRBV7-2	TGTGCCAGCAGCTTAGGGCCCTCCGACAGAGCTGAATTTGGCTACACCTTC	CASSLGPSDRAEFGYTF
.	.	TRBJ2-1	TRBV4-3	TGCGCCAGCAGCCAAGATCTCGTGCGCGGGGTCGACAATGAGCAGTTCTTC	CASSQDLVRGVDNEQFF
.	.	TRBJ2-3	TRBV7-2	TGTGCCAGCAGCTTAGAAGGGACCCCGACAGATACGCAGTATTTT	CASSLEGTPTDTQYF
.	.	TRBJ2-1	TRBV29-1	TGCAGCGTTTTGCCCGACTATTTACGGAGTTCGTACAATGAGCAGTTCTTC	CSVLPDYLRSSYNEQFF
.	TRBD2	TRBJ2-1	TRBV11-2	TGTGCCAGCAGGCCCACTAGCGGGGGCTCCTACAATGAGCAGTTCTTC	CASRPTSGGSYNEQFF
.	.	TRBJ2-5	TRBV7-2	TGTGCCAGCAGCTTAGACCTCGGTGCGGAGACCCAGTACTTC	CASSLDLGAETQYF
once	.	TRBJ2-5	TRBV2	TGTGCCAGCAGTGGCCGCAGCCAAGAGACCCAGTACTTC	CASSGRSQETQYF
.	.	TRBJ1-5	TRBV19	TGTGCCAGTAGTATCTCCCCTAAGTTTAGCAATCAGCCCCAGCATTTT	CASSISPKFSNQPQHF
.	.	TRBJ2-7	TRBV6-6	TGTGCCAGCAGTCTCACCGGGGGCTCCTACGAGCAGTACTTC	CASSLTGGSYEQYF
.	TRBD2	TRBJ2-5	TRBV27	TGTGCCAGCAGGCCGGGACTAGCGGGAGGGCCGTGGGAGACCCAGTACTTC	CASRPGLAGGPWETQYF
once	TRBD1	TRBJ2-7	TRBV4-2	TGTGCCAGCAGCCAAGATGGGGGGACAGGGGGCGACGAGCAGTACTTC	CASSQDGGTGGDEQYF
few	.	TRBJ2-1	TRBV7-9	TGTGCCAGCAAGAAAGATCAGACCCCCTACAATGAGCAGTTCTTC	CASKKDQTPYNEQFF
.	.	TRBJ2-5	TRBV4-2	TGTGCCAGCAGCCCCGACAGGTACGGGGCAGAGACCCAGTACTTC	CASSPDRYGAETQYF
.	.	TRBJ1-2	TRBV11-2	TGTGCCAGCAGCCTCGAGGGTAACTATGGCTACACCTTC	CASSLEGNYGYTF
.	.	TRBJ1-1	TRBV19	TGTGCCAGTAGTAATCGACTCGGGGACGAAGCTTTCTTT	CASSNRLGDEAFF
few	TRBD2	TRBJ2-2	TRBV30	TGTGCCTGGACCCCTGGGCGGGAGGCCGGGGAGCTGTTTTTT	CAWTPGREAGELFF
.	TRBD2	TRBJ2-3	TRBV30	TGTGCCTGGAGTCGACTAGCACCCGGGGATACGCAGTATTTT	CAWSRLAPGDTQYF
.	TRBD2	TRBJ2-5	TRBV7-2	TGTGCCAGCAGCGGGCTAGCGGGACTTGAGTGGTCCCAGTACTTC	CASSGLAGLEWSQYF
.	.	TRBJ1-4	TRBV9	TGTGCCAGCAGCCCTACCACGGTGGGGGAAAAACTGTTTTTT	CASSPTTVGEKLFF
.	TRBD1	TRBJ1-2	TRBV29-1	TGCAGCGGGGGACAGGGGGCCTATGGCTACACCTTC	CSGGQGAYGYTF
.	TRBD1	TRBJ1-1	TRBV28	TGTGCCAGCAGTGTCCGGGACAGGGGACGTGTAGAAGCTTTCTTT	CASSVRDRGRVEAFF
.	.	TRBJ1-1	TRBV4-3	TGCGCCAGCAGCCGAAGCGAGGAAGCACCGAACACTGAAGCTTTCTTT	CASSRSEEAPNTEAFF
.	TRBD1	TRBJ2-5	TRBV11-2	TGTGCCAGCAGCTTCGCCGGACAGGTACAAGAGACCCAGTACTTC	CASSFAGQVQETQYF
.	TRBD1	TRBJ2-7	TRBV10-1	TGCGCCAGCAGTGAGTCGTTGAAGGGACAGGGGGGCTACGAGCAGTACTTC	CASSESLKGQGGYEQYF
.	.	TRBJ2-3	TRBV18	TGTGCCAGCTCAGAGATAGGGGCCCGGAGCACAGATACGCAGTATTTT	CASSEIGARSTDTQYF
.	.	TRBJ2-1	TRBV2	TGTGCCAGGTTCTCAAGGATCCGGAATGAGCAGTTCTTC	CARFSRIRNEQFF
.	TRBD1	TRBJ2-7	TRBV27	TGTGCCAGCGGGATGACAGGGGACGGGAACGAGCAGTACTTC	CASGMTGDGNEQYF
.	.	TRBJ1-4	TRBV5-1	TGCGCCAGCAGCTTGGGTATTTTGGGGCTTCCAACTAATGAAAAACTGTTTTTT	CASSLGILGLPTNEKLFF
.	TRBD1	TRBJ1-2	TRBV5-1	TGCGCCAGCAGCCTTATGGACAGGGGCGATGGCTACACCTTC	CASSLMDRGDGYTF
.	.	TRBJ2-3	TRBV7-2	TGTGCCAGCAGCCAACCCAGCACAGATACGCAGTATTTT	CASSQPSTDTQYF
.	TRBD2	TRBJ2-7	TRBV27	TGTGCCAGCAGTTTAGTAGCGGGAGGGCCGGGGGAGCAGTACTTC	CASSLVAGGPGEQYF
.	.	TRBJ2-2	TRBV5-1	TGCGCCAGCAGCCTACGAAACAGGGTTGACTACACCGGGGAGCTGTTTTTT	CASSLRNRVDYTGELFF
.	TRBD2	TRBJ2-1	TRBV23-1	TGCGCCAGCAGCACCCCACTAGCGGGATGCCTCGAGCAGTTCTTC	CASSTPLAGCLEQFF